This section outlines one T cell receptor (beta chain) sequence together with its context. Its target antigen remains unknown. Per-nucleotide qualities are absent, and no much larger clonotype sits a single base away. The cohort was made up of approximately 700 healthy bone marrow donors. All cohort members were sampled while nominally healthy, although unrecorded immune exposures were likely present. The donor was CMV seronegative and was included in the group of several hundred seronegative cohort members. Every donor gave a peripheral blood sample, and the peripheral blood mononuclear cells from that sample were used for TCR beta sequencing. Genomic DNA was extracted from the blood cell samples with the Qiagen DNeasy Blood Extraction Kit. The library was prepared using the immunoSEQ multiplex PCR assay. A mixture of 60 forward primers for TCR Vbeta segments and 13 reverse primers for TCR Jbeta segments was used in the multiplex PCR. Amplification of the CDR3 region of rearranged TCR beta genes was performed with a multiplex PCR assay on genomic DNA. Amplified TCR beta libraries were sequenced as 87-base-pair reads on the Illumina HiSeq System. For the original study's pipeline: Across the roughly 600 repertoires, a later analysis counted roughly 77 million unique TCR beta chains, 9.5 million to 13 million of which were shared by at least two donors. Raw reads were error-corrected and collapsed into unique sequences with a nearest-neighbor algorithm that merged closely related sequences to remove PCR and sequencing errors. To assign V, D and J gene segments, CDR3 sequences were aligned to IMGT reference sequences. Each retained sequence needed at least a six-nucleotide match to both a V gene segment and a J gene segment. A rearrangement was called productive if the CDR3 had no stop codons and remained in frame with V and J, and every other rearrangement was called non-productive. Following IMGT convention, CDR3 was defined as the stretch from the second conserved V-encoded cysteine up to the conserved J-encoded phenylalanine. The earlier analysis of 500 to 650 of the donors excluded any sequence lacking an unambiguous match to a single V gene segment. An earlier analysis of some 500 of the donors classified V segments as functional when productive rearrangements were above 56.7% and as segregating when the standard deviation between donors was above 5%. A statistical classification framework was built for diagnosing cytomegalovirus status from the catalog of TCR beta chain sequences. A later analysis assigned V and J genes by comparing TCR nucleotide sequences with IMGT/GENE-DB human TR gene sequences. A later analysis assigned CDR3 sequences and most-parsimonious VDJ recombination scenarios with the TCRdist pipeline. In a later analysis, every TCR beta chain was defined by the combination of its CDR3 amino acid sequence and its V-gene family, and reads without a unique V-gene family were dropped. A later analysis removed 600 or so highly shared, low-generation-probability nucleotide sequences to deal with suspected cross-contamination and a sequencing artifact. For each public chain, a later analysis derived a clonal expansion index from normalized ranks of inferred template counts within each repertoire. Generation probabilities in a later analysis came from a VDJ recombination model fitted to out-of-frame rearrangements, and those results were checked against IGoR. In a later analysis, TCR-TCR, TCR-HLA and TCR-CMV co-occurrence was scored with hypergeometric tests, and a repertoire-size bias correction was applied to TCR pairs. In a later analysis, false discovery rates were estimated by permuting HLA or CMV assignments 20 times. In a later analysis, co-occurring TCRs were grouped with DBSCAN, and TCRdist sequence similarity was added when clustering was performed within HLA-allele-positive subsets. Repertoires with fewer than 30,000 or more than 120,000 public chains were left out of co-occurrence clustering, as were five repertoires with anomalous nucleotide sharing. TCRdb limited this immuneACCESS table to in-frame rearrangements with V and J called. A share of clones is missing; checked studies link under half to unresolved V genes, and the rest is unexplained. D and trimming come from the DNA, and the V and J calls and clone size come from that table. Recorded for this sample are fewer than 90,000 clones; 75% to 80% of them occurred a single time. The ten largest account for roughly 3.5% of the sample.

The data derive from a study of cytomegalovirus exposure and HLA in healthy donors (dated by TCRdb to the late 2010s). About the study as a whole: An earlier analysis of some 550 of the donors reported roughly 300 Gb of sequence data and 117 million unique TCR beta sequences from about 200 million T cells. Every discovery cohort repertoire had been produced on one sequencing platform. The T cell repertoires of 666 subjects were profiled by immunosequencing and related to cytomegalovirus serostatus. Alongside the repertoire data, information on donor age, sex, ethnicity and CMV serostatus was compiled. To predict cytomegalovirus infection status, the study brought together high-throughput TCR immunosequencing, statistical association of individual TCRs with disease status, and machine learning. About 300 gigabases of sequencing data and 70 million to 85 million unique TCR sequences were included in an early release covering over 600 HLA-typed donors. An earlier analysis of fewer than 700 of the donors applied high-throughput TCR beta sequencing to assess whether each TCR beta V gene segment acted as functional or pseudogenic. Among the roughly 400 genotyped donors, under 90% belonged to the genetic ancestry cluster associated with self-reported Caucasian donors. Typing coverage varied by locus: roughly 620-640 donors for A, B, C, DRB1 and DQB1; roughly 560 for DQA1; 606 for DPA1; approximately 450 for DPB1. The study aimed to test whether cataloging public T cell receptors could reveal signatures of past pathogen exposure. Besides the first cohort of roughly 700 subjects, a separate validation cohort made up of roughly 120 different subjects was used. Rather than drawing on any new phenotypic data, the later analysis identified candidate immune exposures from TCR beta sequences and the way those sequences occurred across donors. In a later genetic analysis, genome-wide SNP genotypes for about three fifths of the roughly 670 donors were used, and that subset was treated as a discovery cohort. A later analysis re-analyzed previously published TCR beta repertoires from 550 to 700 donors and added high-resolution HLA genotyping to study TCR occurrence patterns. Among around 400 genotyped donors of the cohort, an average of around 220,000 unique TCR beta nucleotide sequences was sequenced per donor, of which about 19% were non-productive. Four or five DR-DQ haplotypes were handled as single units for association and clustering, since linkage in the cohort was strong. Both class I and class II loci were covered by HLA typing, at four-digit resolution.

At the junction V is shortened by 8 bases and J by 3 bases, with 10 bases in between. The CDR1 and CDR2 encoded by the germline V gene are MDHEN and SYDVKM. The CDR3 spans 13 residues, from the cysteine through the phenylalanine. Just the 39-base CDR3 DNA is kept, in frame starting at base 1. The investigation overall reported the following: Because the 87-base-pair reads could not distinguish some IMGT-functional V segments, including TRBV6-2 and TRBV6-3, those segments were excluded. The earlier analysis of about 600 of the donors excluded some 16 rarely observed V segments, including chromosome 9 orphons, because counts were too low. Broadly in line with IMGT annotations, most TCR beta V segments showed up in productive rearrangements about 87% or about 30% of the time in an earlier analysis of approximately 640 of the donors. Specific HLA alleles were associated with more than 15,000 TCR beta sequences at a false discovery rate of 0.05 in a later analysis. A total of fewer than 200 TCR beta chains were listed by the study as associated with cytomegalovirus. A later analysis found that HLA-associated TCR beta chains were more clonally expanded and had lower generation probabilities than equally common non-associated chains. In a later analysis, most CMV-associated TCR beta chains were found to appear HLA-restricted, with HLA associations seemingly driven largely by CMV exposure. A later genetic analysis reported fewer N-insertions in productive TCRs among donors in an Asian-associated ancestry cluster than the 666-donor mean. Strong co-occurrence of HLA alleles, especially DR and DQ, made assigning TCR associations to individual alleles difficult. This cohort had only TCR beta chains sequenced, and the lack of alpha or paired-chain data limited which features could be detected. Immune exposure information for the cohort was limited to CMV serostatus. A later genetic analysis associated a missense DCLRE1C variant with V-gene and J-gene trimming of TCR beta chains, and an independent cohort replicated the association. In vitro tests confirmed that three of the cytomegalovirus-associated TCR beta chains recognize cytomegalovirus antigens. The sequencing pipeline was judged likely to have produced a cluster of highly shared sequence variants as a technical artifact. Cytomegalovirus status was reported to be diagnosed by the classifier with high specificity and sensitivity in both the original and validation cohorts. The authors suggested that the approach could potentially be generalized to other disease states and immunological phenotypes. In a later analysis, several top co-occurrence clusters were reported to appear linked to parvovirus B19, influenza, CMV and Epstein-Barr virus. A further reported finding was that TCR beta sequences accurately predicted the HLA-A and HLA-B alleles for most subjects in the first cohort. In a later analysis, the rate of TCR association differed among HLA loci, with DRB1 alleles having the most associated TCRs and HLA-C alleles having the fewest. HLA typing was unavailable for some donors at each locus, so association tests used only the typed subset. Most TCR sequences were seen in very few donors, while some public TCRs were found in many individuals. Sequencing depth was assumed to be roughly uniform across donors in the presence/absence analyses, though that assumption may not hold. Correlated functional status among segregating V segments might be attributable to linkage disequilibrium, but an unknown experimental factor could not be ruled out.

The sequence came from a man aged 25 to 40 in good health and CMV-seronegative. The material sequenced was PBMCs. This chain is built from TRBV28 and TRBJ1-4; D gene: possibly TRBD1, on 5 matching bases. Here is the DNA: TGTGCCAGCGGCGGGGGACCTAATGAAAAACTGTTTTTT. This codes for CASGGGPNEKLFF. The reference TRBV28 and TRBJ1-4 proteins fill in what lies around the CDR3, so the full variable domain reads DVKVTQSSRYLVKRTGEKVFLECVQDMDHENMFWYRQDPGLGLRLIYFSYDVKMKEKGDIPEGYSVSREKKERFSLILESASTNQTSMYLCASGGGPNEKLFFGSGTQLSVL.